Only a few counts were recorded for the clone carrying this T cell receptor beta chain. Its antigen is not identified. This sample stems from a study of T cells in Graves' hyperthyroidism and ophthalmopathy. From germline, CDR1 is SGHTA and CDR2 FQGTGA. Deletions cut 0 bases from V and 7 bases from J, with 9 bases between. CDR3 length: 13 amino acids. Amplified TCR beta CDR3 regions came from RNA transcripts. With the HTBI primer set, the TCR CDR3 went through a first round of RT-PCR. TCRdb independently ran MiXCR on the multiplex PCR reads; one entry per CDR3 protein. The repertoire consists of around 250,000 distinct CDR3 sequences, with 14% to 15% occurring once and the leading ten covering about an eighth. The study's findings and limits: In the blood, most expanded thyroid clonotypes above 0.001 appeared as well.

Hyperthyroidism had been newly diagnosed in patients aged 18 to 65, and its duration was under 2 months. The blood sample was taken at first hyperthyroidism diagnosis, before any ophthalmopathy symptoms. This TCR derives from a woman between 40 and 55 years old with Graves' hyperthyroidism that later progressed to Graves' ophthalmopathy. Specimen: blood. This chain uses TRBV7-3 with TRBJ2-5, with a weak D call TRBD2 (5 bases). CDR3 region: CASSLTPLATQYF. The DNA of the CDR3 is TGTGCCAGCAGCTTAACCCCTCTAGCGACCCAGTACTTC. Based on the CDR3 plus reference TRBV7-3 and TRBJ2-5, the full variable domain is GAGVSQTPSNKVTEKGKYVELRCDPISGHTALYWYRQSLGQGPEFLIYFQGTGAADDSGLPNDRFFAVRPEGSVSTLKIQRTERGDSAVYLCASSLTPLATQYFGPGTRLLVL.